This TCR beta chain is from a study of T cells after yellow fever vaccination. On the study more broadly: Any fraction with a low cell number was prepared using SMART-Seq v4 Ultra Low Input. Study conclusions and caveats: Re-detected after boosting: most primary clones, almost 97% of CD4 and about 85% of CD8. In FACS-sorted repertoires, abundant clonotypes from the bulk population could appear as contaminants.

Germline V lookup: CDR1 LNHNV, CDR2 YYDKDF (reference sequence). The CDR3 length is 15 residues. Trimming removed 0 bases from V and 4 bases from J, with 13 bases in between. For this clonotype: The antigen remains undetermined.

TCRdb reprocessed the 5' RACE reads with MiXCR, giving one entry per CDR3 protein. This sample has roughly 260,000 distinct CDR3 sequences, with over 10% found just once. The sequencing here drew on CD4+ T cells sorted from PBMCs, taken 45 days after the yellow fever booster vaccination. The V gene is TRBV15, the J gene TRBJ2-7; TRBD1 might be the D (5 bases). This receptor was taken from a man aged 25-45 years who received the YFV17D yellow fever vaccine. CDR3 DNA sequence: TGTGCCACCAGCAGAGATAGGCAAGGGGCATACGAGCAGTACTTC. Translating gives CATSRDRQGAYEQYF. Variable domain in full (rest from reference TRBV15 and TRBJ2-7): DAMVIQNPRYQVTQFGKPVTLSCSQTLNHNVMYWYQQKSSQAPKLLFHYYDKDFNNEADTPDNFQSRRPNTSFCFLDIRSPGLGDTAMYLCATSRDRQGAYEQYFGPGTRLTVT.